What follows describes a single T cell receptor beta chain. These data originate in a study of blood T cell repertoires in COVID-19. The CDR3 has 15 residues. J lost 4 bases, V lost 4 bases, and 6 bases had no gene match. Germline-derived CDR1 and CDR2 are SGDLS and YYNGEE. Original processing notes: Reference gene primer amplification in the assay estimated nucleated cell counts. This table comes from immunoSEQ multiplex PCR, and its TCRdb copy is limited to in-frame clones, with some not included. The V and J calls and the clone size are those of that table, but D and trimming were determined from the DNA. This table has some 460,000 clones, roughly 91% appearing once.

This chain connects TRBV9 to TRBJ2-1, with 9 bases aligning to TRBD1. The TCR originated in a woman between 25 and 40 years old with acute or convalescent COVID-19. The sequenced sample was peripheral blood. CDR3 loop: CASSSRDRAYNEQFF. The CDR3 DNA follows: TGTGCCAGCAGCTCCCGGGACAGGGCTTACAATGAGCAGTTCTTC.